Following are 25 T cell receptor beta chains from one sample sequenced in a study of identical twins. TCRdb re-called the 5' RACE reads through MiXCR, storing one row per CDR3 protein. There are fewer than 800,000 distinct CDR3 sequences in the sample; about 7.1% occur only once, and about 1.5% lies in the top ten. The same sample was also used in a study of yellow fever vaccine responses in identical twins.

Sequenced sample: PBMCs. These receptor sequences come from a woman under 30 in good health.

This clonotype was counted only a few times. The chain joins TRBV7-3 to TRBJ2-5, with D perhaps TRBD1 (6 bases). The germline V gene encodes CDR1 SGHTA and CDR2 FQGTGA. CDR3 length: 13 amino acids. Trimming left V 5 bases short and J 0 bases short, with 7 bases between. The chain's CDR3 is CASSQGNQETQYF. The CDR3, as DNA: TGTGCCAGCAGCCAGGGGAACCAAGAGACCCAGTACTTC.

This clonotype has at least ten counts. V usage is TRBV5-1 and J usage is TRBJ1-2; tentative D call: TRBD1 (6 bases). This CDR3 contains 16 residues. V shed 0 bases and J shed 8 bases, with 20 bases lying between them. Looked up from germline, CDR1 is SGHRS and CDR2 is YFSETQ. In DNA form, the CDR3 reads TGCGCCAGCAGCTTGGGGCAGACAGGTTCGATGCAAGGCTACACCTTC. The encoded protein is CASSLGQTGSMQGYTF.

The chain has TRBV27 and TRBJ2-1, with D hard to call. V was cut by 5 bases and J by 7 bases, with 9 bases left in between. The CDR3 has 12 residues. Per germline, CDR1 MNHEY and CDR2 SMNVEV (reference sequence). The CDR3 nucleotides are TGTGCCAGCAGTAACGTGGGGAATGAGCAGTTCTTC. Its protein is CASSNVGNEQFF.

The V call is TRBV6-1, the J call TRBJ2-7; D call uncertain. V dropped 1 base and J dropped 5 bases, with 9 bases sitting between them. The CDR3 length is 13 residues. Germline CDR1 MNHNS, CDR2 SASEGT. CDR3 nucleotides: TGTGCCAGCAGTGAAGTACCCGACCACGAGCAGTACTTC. As protein: CASSEVPDHEQYF.

This chain uses TRBV15 with TRBJ2-5; 9 bases align to TRBD1. The V segment lost 2 bases and the J segment 1 base; nucleotides outside the gene matches: 5. Germline V lookup: CDR1 LNHNV, CDR2 YYDKDF (reference sequence). The CDR3 length is 16 residues. CDR3 residues: CATSRPDRGSQETQYF. In nucleotides, the CDR3 is TGTGCCACCAGCAGACCTGACAGGGGGTCCCAAGAGACCCAGTACTTC.

This clonotype was picked up many times. V and J are TRBV12-3 or TRBV12-4 and TRBJ2-7; TRBD2 might be the D (5 bases). The ends were cut back, 3 bases at V and 6 bases at J, with 12 bases in the middle. The CDR3 sequence is 13 residues long. CDR3: CASSFSGLAEQYF. Here the CDR3 DNA reads TGTGCCAGCAGTTTTTCCGGGCTAGCCGAGCAGTACTTC.

In this sample, this clonotype turned up once. The chain uses TRBV4-2 and TRBJ2-2; 8 bases line up with TRBD2. CDR3 size: 17 residues. With 0 bases clipped from V and 0 bases from J, the junction kept 3 bases outside the gene matches. Germline V gene data show CDR1 as LGHNA and CDR2 as YNFKEQ. Written as DNA, the CDR3 is TGTGCCAGCAGCCAAGACCCGGGAGGGGCGAACACCGGGGAGCTGTTTTTT. Encoded protein: CASSQDPGGANTGELFF.

The J gene is TRBJ2-7, the V gene TRBV5-1, with no clear D. The ends were cut back, 0 bases at V and 7 bases at J, with 11 bases in the middle. CDR1 is SGHRS, CDR2 YFSETQ, per germline. The CDR3 contains 13 residues. CDR3 region: CASSLASTREQYF. The CDR3 region has the DNA TGCGCCAGCAGCTTGGCGTCTACTCGTGAGCAGTACTTC.

The sample holds many counts of this clonotype. The chain couples TRBV29-1 to TRBJ2-2, with 8 bases that match TRBD1. V shed 6 bases and J 4 bases; nucleotides not matched to a gene: 4. CDR1 and CDR2 from the germline V gene are SQVTM and ANQGSEA. This CDR3 region has 13 residues. The CDR3 bases are TGCAGCGTCTTCAGGGGGCGCACCGGGGAGCTGTTTTTT. This translates into CSVFRGRTGELFF.

This clonotype was seen only a few times. V usage is TRBV20-1 and J usage is TRBJ2-7; D not resolved. Germline V lookup: CDR1 DFQATT, CDR2 SNEGSKA (reference sequence). Trimming shortened V by 5 bases and J by 3 bases, and 11 bases separated the two germline ends. This CDR3 comprises 12 residues. Here the CDR3 reads CSAEGLSYEQYV. DNA of the CDR3: TGCAGTGCTGAAGGATTGAGCTACGAGCAGTACGTC.

The chain has TRBV7-9 and TRBJ2-1; D might be TRBD1 (6 bases). Germline assignment: CDR1 SEHNR and CDR2 FQNEAQ (reference sequence). Trimming stripped 3 bases from V and 6 bases from J, with 18 bases between. This CDR3 region has 16 residues. In DNA form, the CDR3 reads TGTGCCAGCAGCTTTCCCGAGAGAGGGGGAAGCAATGAGCAGTTCTTC. This encodes CASSFPERGGSNEQFF. Looking up the rest from reference TRBV7-9 and TRBJ2-1 gives the full variable domain: DTGVSQNPRHKITKRGQNVTFRCDPISEHNRLYWYRQTLGQGPEFLTYFQNEAQLEKSRLLSDRFSAERPKGSFSTLEIQRTEQGDSAMYLCASSFPERGGSNEQFFGPGTRLTVL.

The sample holds a few counts of this clonotype. This sequence joins TRBV20-1 and TRBJ2-1; 8 positions agree with TRBD2. There are 15 residues in the CDR3. The ends lost 5 bases at V and 6 bases at J; junction bases unmatched: 12. CDR1 is DFQATT, CDR2 SNEGSKA, per germline (reference sequence). The CDR3 DNA is TGCAGTGCTTTCGGACTAGCAGTGAATCCCAATGAGCAGTTCTTC. Translating gives CSAFGLAVNPNEQFF.

This clonotype was seen repeatedly, ten times or more. The rearrangement joins TRBV12-3 or TRBV12-4 to TRBJ2-2; D may be TRBD1 or TRBD2 (5 bases each). The CDR3 sequence is 14 residues long. V lost 2 bases to trimming and J lost 9 bases, with 13 bases between them. The CDR3 spells CASSLLGVRRELFF. The CDR3 region has the DNA TGTGCCAGCAGTTTACTGGGGGTAAGACGGGAGCTGTTTTTT.

This clonotype came up many times. DNA for the CDR3: TGCGCCAGCAGCCCCCAAGTAGCGGGAGGTCCCTACGAGCAGTACTTC. Residues: CASSPQVAGGPYEQYF. The gene calls are TRBV4-1 and TRBJ2-7; TRBD2 aligns across 10 bases. The CDR3 runs to 16 residues. The germline V gene has CDR1 MGHRA and CDR2 YSYEKL. Trimming at V came to 4 bases and at J to 2 bases, leaving 8 bases not matched to a gene.

The table lists this clonotype with a few counts. The J gene is TRBJ2-5, the V gene TRBV10-2; D may be TRBD1 (6 bases). V was clipped by 4 bases and J by 7 bases, with 13 bases between them. Germline lookup yields CDR1 WSHSY and CDR2 SAAADI. The CDR3 extends over 13 amino acids. The DNA of the CDR3 is TGCGCCAGCAGTGGGACAGCTCCGGGGACCCAGTACTTC. Translated: CASSGTAPGTQYF.

This clonotype was recorded at least ten times. The rearrangement links TRBV12-3 or TRBV12-4 to TRBJ2-2; D ambiguous. The CDR3 is made up of 13 amino acids. Trimming removed 6 bases from V and 4 bases from J, with 9 bases in between. DNA for the CDR3: TGTGCCAGCAGAGCTAGGATCACCGGGGAGCTGTTTTTT. Protein product: CASRARITGELFF.

There are many counts of this clonotype. The chain combines TRBV28 with TRBJ1-1, with 9 positions matching TRBD1. The CDR3 is made up of 20 amino acids. The germline V gene has CDR1 MDHEN and CDR2 SYDVKM. V lost 7 bases to trimming and J lost 1 base; unmatched junction nucleotides: 22. CDR3 sequence (DNA): TGTGCCAGCAAAAATACCCCCGGGACAGGGAGGTTGGTTCGGAACACTGAAGCTTTCTTT. It yields the protein CASKNTPGTGRLVRNTEAFF.

In this sample, this clonotype turned up a few times. This sequence joins TRBV7-8 and TRBJ2-7, with D possibly TRBD1 on 5 matching bases. Germline CDR1 reads SGHVS; CDR2 reads FQNEAQ. The CDR3 is made up of 14 amino acids. Trimming stripped 1 base from V and 2 bases from J, with 9 bases between. CDR3: CASSLGQSTYEQYF. The CDR3 nucleotides read TGTGCCAGCAGCTTAGGACAGTCTACCTACGAGCAGTACTTC.

This clonotype was seen more than once but under ten times. The V gene is TRBV11-2, the J gene TRBJ1-5; 8 bases line up with TRBD1. Germline V gives CDR1 SGHAT, CDR2 FQNNGV. V lost 4 bases to trimming and J lost 3 bases; unmatched junction nucleotides: 2. The CDR3 runs to 14 residues. CDR3 sequence: CASSSQGANQPQHF. In DNA, the CDR3 is TGTGCCAGCAGCTCTCAGGGGGCCAATCAGCCCCAGCATTTT.

This clonotype has at least ten counts. V is TRBV28 and J is TRBJ2-7; D uncertain. The V gene's germline CDR1 is MDHEN and CDR2 SYDVKM. The CDR3 length is 13 residues. Deletions cut 3 bases from V and 2 bases from J, with 8 bases between. Written as DNA, the CDR3 is TGTGCCAGCAGTTTTTCCGGTCCCTACGAGCAGTACTTC. Its protein is CASSFSGPYEQYF.

The rearrangement joins TRBV28 to TRBJ1-1; no definite D call. This CDR3 comprises 14 residues. The V end lost 5 bases, the J end lost 6 bases, and 16 bases lay between the germline ends. In germline, CDR1 is MDHEN, CDR2 SYDVKM. The CDR3 coding sequence is TGTGCCAGCAGTCTCGGGCTTATGAGCCCTGAAGCTTTCTTT. This codes for CASSLGLMSPEAFF.

There are many counts of this clonotype. The chain uses TRBV10-2 and TRBJ1-3; D is possibly TRBD1 (6 bases). The V end was cut by 7 bases, the J end by 4 bases, with 11 bases between. Germline V gene data show CDR1 as WSHSY and CDR2 as SAAADI. CDR3 size: 13 residues. CDR3 sequence: CASTGTQGNTIYF. The CDR3 coding sequence is TGCGCCAGCACCGGGACACAAGGAAACACCATATATTTT.

The chain recombines TRBV11-2 with TRBJ1-4; tentative D call: TRBD1 (6 bases). Per the germline V gene, CDR1 is SGHAT and CDR2 is FQNNGV. This CDR3 has 16 amino acids. Trimming took off 5 bases at V and 7 bases at J, with 20 bases between the two ends. The CDR3 nucleotides are TGTGCCAGCAGCCCTGCGCTACAGGGTATTGGTGAAAAACTGTTTTTT. This translates into CASSPALQGIGEKLFF.

This clonotype was counted many times. V is TRBV24-1 and J is TRBJ2-3, with D possibly being TRBD1 (6 bases). CDR3 size: 17 residues. The germline V gene encodes CDR1 KGHDR and CDR2 SFDVKD. V lost 2 bases to trimming and J lost 1 base, with 15 bases between them. CDR3 DNA sequence: TGTGCCACCAGTGATTGGGGGACAAGGCCGGGCACAGATACGCAGTATTTT. Protein product: CATSDWGTRPGTDTQYF.

This clonotype was observed at least ten times. The gene calls are TRBV10-1 and TRBJ2-3, with D possibly being TRBD2 (5 bases). CDR3 length: 13 residues. CDR1 is WNHNN and CDR2 is SYGVQD in the germline V gene (reference sequence). Between the trimmed V and J ends, which lost 5 bases and 4 bases, there was a span of 10 bases. The CDR3 protein is CASSPEVADTQYF. Here the CDR3 DNA reads TGCGCCAGCAGTCCGGAGGTGGCAGATACGCAGTATTTT.